This TCR beta chain was observed in a study of identical twins. The V gene lost 6 bases and the J gene lost 1 base, with 15 bases spanning the gap. CDR3 size: 15 residues. Germline CDR1 and CDR2: MNHNS and SASEGT. Healthy Caucasian individuals made up all the donors. This clonotype was seen more than once but under ten times. TCRdb redid the calling of the 5' RACE reads with MiXCR, one entry per CDR3 protein. The data contain 450,000 or so distinct CDR3 sequences, about 14% of them singletons. The same specimen was also included in a second study, on yellow fever vaccine responses in identical twins.

The sequence was obtained from a woman under 30 in good health. This chain uses TRBV6-1 with TRBJ2-5, with D possibly being TRBD1 or TRBD2 (5 bases each). Sample: CD4+ T cells sorted from blood. Written as DNA, the CDR3 is TGTGCCAGCAGAGGGACGCGTGGGGTCCAAGAGACCCAGTACTTC. Translated, it gives CASRGTRGVQETQYF.